What follows are 31 T cell receptor beta chains derived from one specimen sequenced in a study of neurological immune-mediated disorders. TCRdb reprocessed the 5' RACE reads via MiXCR and lists one record per CDR3 protein. The sample records under 60,000 distinct CDR3 sequences, 20% to 30% being singletons. Sequenced input: PBMCs. These receptors were obtained from a woman in her 70s in good health.

This clonotype was seen repeatedly, ten times or more. This chain joins TRBV28 and TRBJ2-4; 7 nucleotides agree with TRBD1. J was trimmed by 11 bases and V by 6 bases; bases with no gene match: 13. This CDR3 has 14 amino acids. Germline V gene sequence: CDR1 MDHEN, CDR2 SYDVKM. The CDR3 DNA reads as TGTGCCAGCAGACAGGGCCGACAGGGAGTGCTTCAGTACTTC. As protein: CASRQGRQGVLQYF. Looking up the rest from reference TRBV28 and TRBJ2-4 gives the full variable domain: DVKVTQSSRYLVKRTGEKVFLECVQDMDHENMFWYRQDPGLGLRLIYFSYDVKMKEKGDIPEGYSVSREKKERFSLILESASTNQTSMYLCASRQGRQGVLQYFGAGTRLSVL.

This clonotype was counted at least ten times. CDR3 nucleotide sequence: TGCAGTGCTAGAGGGCGGGAGTCCGCCTACGAGCAGTACTTC. It codes for CSARGRESAYEQYF. The V call is TRBV20-1, the J call TRBJ2-7, with 7 bases that match TRBD2. CDR1 is DFQATT and CDR2 is SNEGSKA in the germline V gene (reference sequence). The CDR3 is 14 amino acids. Unmatched junction bases numbered 5, after V lost 1 base and J lost 2 bases.

The table lists this clonotype with a few counts. The chain carries TRBV20-1 and TRBJ1-2; no definite D call. Germline V gene sequence: CDR1 DFQATT, CDR2 SNEGSKA (reference sequence). The V end lost 6 bases, the J end lost 8 bases, and 22 bases lay between the germline ends. The CDR3 is 14 amino acids. The CDR3 sequence: CSATLTEAVGGYTF. The CDR3 nucleotides are TGCAGTGCCACACTGACGGAGGCCGTAGGCGGCTACACCTTC.

This clonotype was seen repeatedly, ten times or more. The rearrangement links TRBV7-2 to TRBJ1-2; weak D call: TRBD1 (5 bases). Germline V gene sequence: CDR1 SGHTA, CDR2 FQGNSA. Trimming took off 5 bases at V and 4 bases at J, with 20 bases between the two ends. CDR3 length: 16 residues. As DNA, the CDR3 is TGTGCCAGCAGCCCCTCCCTCGGGCTGCAGGGCTATGGCTACACCTTC. This translates into CASSPSLGLQGYGYTF.

This clonotype was counted many times. V usage is TRBV7-8 and J usage is TRBJ2-1; a weak D match, TRBD2 (5 bases). Per germline, CDR1 SGHVS and CDR2 FQNEAQ. The CDR3 has 14 amino acids. V lost 5 bases, J lost 6 bases, and 14 bases lay in between. The DNA of the CDR3 is TGTGCCAGCAGCCCGAGGGAGCTCTTCAATGAGCAGTTCTTC. As protein: CASSPRELFNEQFF.

V is TRBV7-3 and J is TRBJ1-1; possibly TRBD1 for D (6 bases). The germline V and J ends were trimmed by 8 bases and 3 bases, with 13 bases remaining between them. The CDR3 is made up of 13 amino acids. CDR1 is SGHTA, CDR2 FQGTGA, per germline. The CDR3 coding sequence is TGTGCCAGCTCTACAGGGAGGGACACTGAAGCTTTCTTT. Amino acids: CASSTGRDTEAFF. Full variable domain (outside the CDR3, taken from reference TRBV7-3 and TRBJ1-1): GAGVSQTPSNKVTEKGKYVELRCDPISGHTALYWYRQSLGQGPEFLIYFQGTGAADDSGLPNDRFFAVRPEGSVSTLKIQRTERGDSAVYLCASSTGRDTEAFFGQGTRLTVV.

This chain links TRBV5-1 with TRBJ2-5, with D unresolved. Trimming removed 2 bases from V and 5 bases from J, with 13 bases in between. Germline V CDR1 and CDR2: SGHRS, YFSETQ. This CDR3 has 14 amino acids. The DNA for the CDR3 is TGCGCCAGCAGCTTACTCCCCGAAGGGGAGACCCAGTACTTC. Its translation is CASSLLPEGETQYF.

This clonotype was recorded at least ten times. V usage is TRBV5-1 and J usage is TRBJ1-1; a weak D match, TRBD1 (5 bases). CDR3 size: 13 residues. The V and J ends lost 4 bases and 1 base respectively, with 8 bases between them. CDR1 SGHRS and CDR2 YFSETQ come from the germline V gene. CDR3 loop: CASSHGQNTEAFF. As DNA, the CDR3 is TGCGCCAGCAGCCACGGACAGAACACTGAAGCTTTCTTT. Full variable domain (remainder filled in from reference TRBV5-1 and TRBJ1-1): KAGVTQTPRYLIKTRGQQVTLSCSPISGHRSVSWYQQTPGQGLQFLFEYFSETQRNKGNFPGRFSGRQFSNSRSEMNVSTLELGDSALYLCASSHGQNTEAFFGQGTRLTVV.

The chain is built from TRBV30 and TRBJ1-6, with TRBD1 identical over 7 bases. The CDR3 sequence is 14 residues long. Germline assignment: CDR1 GTSNPN and CDR2 SVGIG (reference sequence). Trimming took 1 base from V and 9 from J; bases not matched to a gene: 6. The CDR3 protein is CAWSERQGFSPLHF. DNA for the CDR3: TGTGCCTGGAGTGAACGACAGGGCTTTTCACCCCTCCACTTT.

CDR3 in DNA: TGCAGCGTTGAACGGGGTGGCACAGATACGCAGTATTTT. This sequence encodes CSVERGGTDTQYF. The rearrangement links TRBV29-1 to TRBJ2-3; TRBD2 might be the D (5 bases). CDR3 length: 13 amino acids. Germline CDR1 and CDR2: SQVTM and ANQGSEA. The V end was cut by 2 bases, the J end by 1 base, with 7 bases between.

This clonotype was seen many times. The chain has TRBV7-2 and TRBJ2-3; 11 bases agree with TRBD2. CDR3 size: 15 residues. The V gene's germline CDR1 is SGHTA and CDR2 FQGNSA. V was pared by 2 bases and J by 6 bases, with 4 bases of the junction left unmatched. CDR3 sequence: CASSLSSGRFDTQYF. CDR3 DNA: TGTGCCAGCAGCTTATCTAGCGGGAGGTTCGATACGCAGTATTTT.

The chain uses TRBV5-1 and TRBJ2-3; 8 positions match TRBD2. This CDR3 spans 14 amino acids. J lost 0 bases, V lost 7 bases, and 4 bases had no gene match. Germline CDR1 reads SGHRS; CDR2 reads YFSETQ. CDR3 DNA sequence: TGCGCCAGCCAAGCGGGGGTGAGCACAGATACGCAGTATTTT. Protein sequence: CASQAGVSTDTQYF. Looking up the rest from reference TRBV5-1 and TRBJ2-3 gives the full variable domain: KAGVTQTPRYLIKTRGQQVTLSCSPISGHRSVSWYQQTPGQGLQFLFEYFSETQRNKGNFPGRFSGRQFSNSRSEMNVSTLELGDSALYLCASQAGVSTDTQYFGPGTRLTVL.

This clonotype was seen at least ten times. The V call is TRBV20-1, the J call TRBJ1-6, with D possibly TRBD1 on 6 matching bases. Germline values: CDR1 DFQATT, CDR2 SNEGSKA (reference sequence). The CDR3 contains 14 residues. V was cut by 3 bases and J by 8 bases, with 14 bases left in between. The CDR3 DNA is TGCAGTGCTAGCCGCGGACAGACGGATTCACCCCTCCACTTT. As protein: CSASRGQTDSPLHF.

This clonotype was recorded many times. This chain connects TRBV9 to TRBJ1-1, with D tentatively TRBD1 (6 bases). Germline CDR1 is SGDLS and CDR2 is YYNGEE. This CDR3 is built from 12 residues. With 4 bases removed from V and 8 bases from J, the gap between germline ends came to 12 bases. CDR3 bases: TGTGCCAGCAGCCCGACAGGTTACGAAGCTTTCTTT. Residues: CASSPTGYEAFF.

This clonotype has a handful of counts. This chain uses TRBV20-1 with TRBJ1-2; no firm D call. Trimming pared 5 bases from V and 7 bases from J, leaving 17 bases between. The CDR3 extends over 13 amino acids. Germline CDR1 reads DFQATT; CDR2 reads SNEGSKA (reference sequence). In nucleotides, the CDR3 is TGCAGTGCTGTCACCGTCGGTGCGGGTGGCTACACCTTC. It yields the protein CSAVTVGAGGYTF.

Only a few counts were recorded for this clonotype. The CDR3 region has the DNA TGCGCCAGCAGTCCTAGCGGGAGGCCTGCCGGGGAGCTGTTTTTT. Its translation is CASSPSGRPAGELFF. The V and J genes are TRBV10-1 and TRBJ2-2; 11 bases are shared with TRBD2. V trimming: 5 bases; J trimming: 6 bases; junction bases outside the gene matches: 5. Germline V gene lookup returns CDR1 WNHNN and CDR2 SYGVQD (reference sequence). There are 15 residues in the CDR3.

This clonotype was seen ten or more times. This chain links TRBV20-1 with TRBJ1-5; TRBD1 agrees at 9 bases. V lost 5 bases and J lost 5; bases outside the gene matches: 10. CDR1 and CDR2 from the germline V gene are DFQATT and SNEGSKA (reference sequence). The CDR3 runs to 15 residues. Here the CDR3 reads CSAQPADRGDQPQHF. The CDR3 DNA reads as TGCAGTGCTCAGCCTGCGGACAGGGGTGATCAGCCCCAGCATTTT.

The J gene is TRBJ2-7, the V gene TRBV12-3 or TRBV12-4, with D tentatively TRBD1 (5 bases). This CDR3 comprises 17 residues. V shed 2 bases and J shed 0 bases, with 17 bases lying between them. The DNA of the CDR3 is TGTGCCAGCAGTTTATCCCAGGGTGGGTTCAGCTCCTACGAGCAGTACTTC. Its protein product is CASSLSQGGFSSYEQYF.

This clonotype was counted ten times or more. The chain couples TRBV24-1 to TRBJ1-5; the D is unclear. The CDR3 loop spans 13 amino acids. Germline V gives CDR1 KGHDR, CDR2 SFDVKD. Deletions cut 3 bases from V and 0 bases from J, with 2 bases between. The CDR3 DNA is TGTGCCACCAGTGATCATAGCAATCAGCCCCAGCATTTT. Translated, it gives CATSDHSNQPQHF.

The chain has TRBV2 and TRBJ2-3, with D maybe TRBD1 (5 bases). This CDR3 is 13 amino acids long. Germline CDR1 is SNHLY and CDR2 is FYNNEI. Deletions cut 8 bases from V and 3 bases from J, with 12 bases between. The CDR3 nucleotides are TGTGCCAGCCACAGACAGATTACAGATACGCAGTATTTT. This codes for CASHRQITDTQYF.

This clonotype appeared many times. J is TRBJ2-5 and V is TRBV6-5, with 10 bases lining up with TRBD2. With V trimmed by 6 bases and J by 6 bases, 7 bases remained unmatched. The germline gives CDR1 MNHEY, CDR2 SVGAGI. The CDR3 loop spans 14 amino acids. The CDR3 coding sequence is TGTGCCAGCAGCCGAACTAGCGGGACTCAGACCCAGTACTTC. This translates into CASSRTSGTQTQYF.

In this sample, this clonotype turned up many times. This chain links TRBV3-1 with TRBJ1-5; D is ambiguous. In germline, CDR1 is LGHDT, CDR2 YNNKEL (reference sequence). Trimming cost V 5 bases and J 7 bases, with 9 bases left between them. This CDR3 is 12 amino acids long. The CDR3 spells CASSESGQPQHF. The CDR3 region has the DNA TGTGCCAGCAGCGAGAGCGGCCAGCCCCAGCATTTT. Using reference TRBV3-1 and TRBJ1-5 for the parts outside the CDR3, the full variable domain is DTAVSQTPKYLVTQMGNDKSIKCEQNLGHDTMYWYKQDSKKFLKIMFSYNNKELIINETVPNRFSPKSPDKAHLNLHINSLELGDSAVYFCASSESGQPQHFGDGTRLSIL.

This clonotype came up a few times. The genes are TRBV4-3 and TRBJ1-5; TRBD1 matches 9 bases. CDR3 length equals 16 residues. V trimming: 0 bases; J trimming: 6 bases; junction bases outside the gene matches: 6. Germline values: CDR1 LGHNA, CDR2 YSLEER. The DNA for the CDR3 is TGCGCCAGCAGCCAAGATCGACAGGGGGTTGGTCAGCCCCAGCATTTT. Its protein is CASSQDRQGVGQPQHF.

This clonotype was recorded at least ten times. The chain uses TRBV20-1 and TRBJ1-2; tentatively, D is TRBD1 (6 bases). The CDR3 has 12 amino acids. V was shortened by 6 bases and J by 2 bases, with 10 bases between the two germline ends. Looked up from germline, CDR1 is DFQATT and CDR2 is SNEGSKA (reference sequence). As DNA, the CDR3 is TGCAGTGCCGCAGACAGGAACTATGGCTACACCTTC. This gives the protein CSAADRNYGYTF.

The gene calls are TRBV30 and TRBJ2-3; D is ambiguous. Germline V CDR1 and CDR2: GTSNPN, SVGIG (reference sequence). This CDR3 comprises 12 residues. Deletions cut 2 bases from V and 3 bases from J, with 6 bases between. CDR3 loop: CAWSPKTDTQYF. The CDR3 DNA reads as TGTGCCTGGAGTCCCAAGACAGATACGCAGTATTTT.

The gene calls are TRBV12-3 or TRBV12-4 and TRBJ1-1; unclear D gene. This CDR3 has 14 amino acids. The V and J ends lost 3 bases and 4 bases respectively, with 12 bases between them. This CDR3 is CASSLKGRGTEAFF. CDR3 DNA: TGTGCCAGCAGTTTGAAGGGTCGCGGCACTGAAGCTTTCTTT.

A note on this clonotype: The junction and the germline gene differ at one end; a read error may be behind it. The chain's CDR3 is CGSSPPRLAGRETQYF. Here the CDR3 DNA reads TGTGGCAGCAGCCCGCCCCGACTAGCGGGCAGGGAGACCCAGTACTTC. This chain joins TRBV5-4 and TRBJ2-5; 10 positions agree with TRBD2. The CDR3 totals 16 residues. Germline CDR1 is SGHNT and CDR2 is YYREEE (reference sequence).

V usage is TRBV2 and J usage is TRBJ2-3; the D gene is possibly TRBD2 (6 bases). V lost 6 bases and J lost 4, with 11 bases in between. In germline, CDR1 is SNHLY, CDR2 FYNNEI. The CDR3 extends over 13 amino acids. The CDR3 here is CASSSGEADTQYF. Written as DNA, the CDR3 is TGTGCCAGCAGCTCGGGGGAGGCAGATACGCAGTATTTT. The whole variable domain, filled in from reference TRBV2 and TRBJ2-3, reads EPEVTQTPSHQVTQMGQEVILRCVPISNHLYFYWYRQILGQKVEFLVSFYNNEISEKSEIFDDQFSVERPDGSNFTLKIRSTKLEDSAMYFCASSSGEADTQYFGPGTRLTVL.

The V call is TRBV5-6, the J call TRBJ2-2; the D is unclear. The germline V gene encodes CDR1 SGHDT and CDR2 YYEEEE. This CDR3 comprises 14 residues. The V end lost 4 bases, the J end lost 1 base, and 8 bases lay between the germline ends. CDR3 nucleotide sequence: TGTGCCAGCAGCCTAATCGGGAACACCGGGGAGCTGTTTTTT. It is translated as CASSLIGNTGELFF.

This clonotype has a count of ten or more. The chain couples TRBV5-8 to TRBJ2-1; D gene ambiguous. The CDR3 contains 14 residues. The germline gives CDR1 SGHTS, CDR2 YDEGEE. V shed 1 base and J shed 9 bases, with 14 bases lying between them. The CDR3 bases are TGTGCCAGCAGCTTGAGACAATTTGGTGTTGAGCAGTTCTTC. This translates into CASSLRQFGVEQFF. The entire variable domain, with the rest obtained from reference TRBV5-8 and TRBJ2-1, is as follows: EAGVTQSPTHLIKTRGQQATLRCSPISGHTSVYWYQQALGLGLQFLLWYDEGEERNRGNFPPRFSGRQFPNYSSELNVNALELEDSALYLCASSLRQFGVEQFFGPGTRLTVL.

V gene TRBV2 combines with J gene TRBJ2-2; D gene ambiguous. The CDR3 loop spans 12 amino acids. The V and J ends lost 5 bases and 3 bases respectively, with 4 bases between them. Germline CDR1 reads SNHLY; CDR2 reads FYNNEI. The CDR3 nucleotides read TGTGCCAGCAGTTTTTACACCGGGGAGCTGTTTTTT. Its translation: CASSFYTGELFF.